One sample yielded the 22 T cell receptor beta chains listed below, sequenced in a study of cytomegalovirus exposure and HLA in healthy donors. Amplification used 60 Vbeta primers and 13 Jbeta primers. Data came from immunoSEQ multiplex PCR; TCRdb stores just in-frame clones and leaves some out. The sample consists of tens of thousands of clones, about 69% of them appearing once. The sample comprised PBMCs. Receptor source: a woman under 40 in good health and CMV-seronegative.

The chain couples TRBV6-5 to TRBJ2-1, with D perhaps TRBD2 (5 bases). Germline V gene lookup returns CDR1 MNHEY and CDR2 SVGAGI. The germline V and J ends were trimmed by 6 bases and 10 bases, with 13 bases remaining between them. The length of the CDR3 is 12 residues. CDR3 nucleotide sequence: TGTGCCAGCAGCCCCGGACTTCAGGAGCAGTTCTTC. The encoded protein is CASSPGLQEQFF.

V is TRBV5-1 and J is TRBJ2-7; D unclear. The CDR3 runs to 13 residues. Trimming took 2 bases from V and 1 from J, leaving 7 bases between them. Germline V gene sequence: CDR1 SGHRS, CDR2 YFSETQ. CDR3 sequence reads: CASSFGSSYEQYF. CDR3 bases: TGCGCCAGCAGCTTCGGTAGTTCCTACGAGCAGTACTTC.

CDR3 sequence (DNA): TGTGCCAGCAGTGTATCCTTCGAGAATGAGCAGTTCTTC. Its translation is CASSVSFENEQFF. The chain employs TRBV2 and TRBJ2-1; D is ambiguous. Germline values: CDR1 SNHLY, CDR2 FYNNEI. This CDR3 is 13 amino acids long. Trimming stripped 4 bases from V and 7 bases from J, with 11 bases between.

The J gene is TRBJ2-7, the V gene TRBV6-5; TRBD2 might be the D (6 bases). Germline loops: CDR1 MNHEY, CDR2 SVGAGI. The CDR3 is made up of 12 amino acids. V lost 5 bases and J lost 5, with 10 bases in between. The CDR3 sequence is CASSDGGHEQYV. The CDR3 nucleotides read TGTGCCAGCAGTGACGGAGGGCACGAGCAGTACGTC.

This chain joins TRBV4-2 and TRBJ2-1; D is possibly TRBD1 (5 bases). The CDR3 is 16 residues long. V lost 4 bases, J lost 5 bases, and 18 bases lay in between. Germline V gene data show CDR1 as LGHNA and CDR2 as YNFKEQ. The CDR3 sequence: CASSLHPRAPNNEQFF. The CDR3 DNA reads TGTGCCAGCAGCCTCCACCCCAGGGCACCTAACAATGAGCAGTTCTTC.

CDR3 loop: CASSESNEVVETQYF. CDR3 sequence (DNA): TGCGCCAGCAGTGAGTCGAATGAGGTCGTGGAGACCCAGTACTTC. The rearrangement uses TRBV10-1 and TRBJ2-5; D not certain. This CDR3 is built from 15 residues. Per the germline V gene, CDR1 is WNHNN and CDR2 is SYGVQD (reference sequence). With 0 bases removed from V and 5 bases from J, the gap between germline ends came to 13 bases.

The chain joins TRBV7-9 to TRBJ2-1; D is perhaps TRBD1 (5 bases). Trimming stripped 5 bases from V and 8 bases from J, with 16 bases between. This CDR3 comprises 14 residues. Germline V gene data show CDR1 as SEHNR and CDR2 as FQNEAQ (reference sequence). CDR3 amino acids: CASSGQGLLDEQFF. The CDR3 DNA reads TGTGCCAGCAGCGGGCAGGGTCTATTGGATGAGCAGTTCTTC.

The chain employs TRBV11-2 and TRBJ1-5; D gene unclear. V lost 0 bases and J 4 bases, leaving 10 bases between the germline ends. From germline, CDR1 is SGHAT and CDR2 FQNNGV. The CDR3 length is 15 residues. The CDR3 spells CASSLEGLSNQPQHF. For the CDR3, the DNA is TGTGCCAGCAGCTTAGAGGGCCTTTCAAATCAGCCCCAGCATTTT.

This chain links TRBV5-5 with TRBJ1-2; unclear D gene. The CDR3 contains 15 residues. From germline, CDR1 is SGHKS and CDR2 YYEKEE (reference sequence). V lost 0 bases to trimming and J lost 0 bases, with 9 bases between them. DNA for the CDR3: TGTGCCAGCAGCTTGGACGGGTTAGCTAACTATGGCTACACCTTC. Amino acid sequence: CASSLDGLANYGYTF.

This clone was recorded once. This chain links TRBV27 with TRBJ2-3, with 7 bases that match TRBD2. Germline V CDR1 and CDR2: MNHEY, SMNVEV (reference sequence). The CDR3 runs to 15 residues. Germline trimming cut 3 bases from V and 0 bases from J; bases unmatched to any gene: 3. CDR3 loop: CASSFRAGSTDTQYF. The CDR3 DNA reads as TGTGCCAGCAGTTTCCGAGCGGGAAGCACAGATACGCAGTATTTT.

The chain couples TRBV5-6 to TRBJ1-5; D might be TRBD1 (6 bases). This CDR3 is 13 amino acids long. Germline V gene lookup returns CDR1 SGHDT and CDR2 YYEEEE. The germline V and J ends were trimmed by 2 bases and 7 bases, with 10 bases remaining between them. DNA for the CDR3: TGTGCCAGCAGCTTACAGGGAGGGCAGCCCCAGCATTTT. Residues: CASSLQGGQPQHF. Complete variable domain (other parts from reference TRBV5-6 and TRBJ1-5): DAGVTQSPTHLIKTRGQQVTLRCSPKSGHDTVSWYQQALGQGPQFIFQYYEEEERQRGNFPDRFSGHQFPNYSSELNVNALLLGDSALYLCASSLQGGQPQHFGDGTRLSIL.

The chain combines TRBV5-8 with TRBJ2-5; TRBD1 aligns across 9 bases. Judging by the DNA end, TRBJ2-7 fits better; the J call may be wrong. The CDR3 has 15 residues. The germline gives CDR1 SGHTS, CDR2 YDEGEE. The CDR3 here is CASSWGDRVLDEQYF. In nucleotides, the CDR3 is TGTGCCAGCAGCTGGGGGGACAGGGTCCTTGACGAGCAGTACTTC.

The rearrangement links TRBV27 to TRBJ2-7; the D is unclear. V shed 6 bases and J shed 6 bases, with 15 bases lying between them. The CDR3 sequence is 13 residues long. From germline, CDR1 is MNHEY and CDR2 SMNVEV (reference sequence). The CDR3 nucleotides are TGTGCCAGCAGCCAACAGAGCCCACTCGAGCAGTACTTC. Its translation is CASSQQSPLEQYF.

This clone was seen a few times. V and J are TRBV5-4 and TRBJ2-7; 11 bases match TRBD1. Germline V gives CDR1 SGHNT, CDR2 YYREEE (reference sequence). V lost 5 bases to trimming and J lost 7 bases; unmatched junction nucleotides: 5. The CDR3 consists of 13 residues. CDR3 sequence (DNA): TGTGCCAGCAGTTGGGGACAGGGGGAGGAGCAGTACGTC. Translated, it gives CASSWGQGEEQYV.

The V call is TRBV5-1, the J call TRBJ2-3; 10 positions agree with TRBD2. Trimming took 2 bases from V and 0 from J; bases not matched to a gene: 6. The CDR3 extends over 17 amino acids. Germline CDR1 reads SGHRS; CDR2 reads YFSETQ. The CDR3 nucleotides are TGCGCCAGCAGCTTATCGACTAGCGGGCTTAGCACAGATACGCAGTATTTT. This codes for CASSLSTSGLSTDTQYF.

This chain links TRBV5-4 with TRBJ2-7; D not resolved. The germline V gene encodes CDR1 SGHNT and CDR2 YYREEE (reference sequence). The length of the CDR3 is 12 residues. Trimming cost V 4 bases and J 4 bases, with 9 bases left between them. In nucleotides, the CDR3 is TGTGCCAGCAGCCCAAACAATTACGAGCAGTACTTC. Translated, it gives CASSPNNYEQYF.

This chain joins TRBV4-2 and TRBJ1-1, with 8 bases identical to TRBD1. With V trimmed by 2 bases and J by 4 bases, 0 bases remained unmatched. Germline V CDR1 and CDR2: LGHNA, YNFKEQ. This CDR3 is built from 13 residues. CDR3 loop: CASSQQGATEAFF. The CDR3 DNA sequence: TGTGCCAGCAGCCAACAGGGGGCCACTGAAGCTTTCTTT.

The CDR3 sequence: CAILTRQGQNTEAFF. The CDR3, as DNA: TGTGCCATCCTTACCCGGCAGGGCCAGAACACTGAAGCTTTCTTT. This sequence joins TRBV28 and TRBJ1-1, with D possibly matching TRBD1 (5 bases). The V and J ends lost 10 bases and 1 base respectively, with 19 bases between them. The CDR3 extends over 15 amino acids. Germline loops: CDR1 MDHEN, CDR2 SYDVKM. Looking up the rest from reference TRBV28 and TRBJ1-1 gives the full variable domain: DVKVTQSSRYLVKRTGEKVFLECVQDMDHENMFWYRQDPGLGLRLIYFSYDVKMKEKGDIPEGYSVSREKKERFSLILESASTNQTSMYLCAILTRQGQNTEAFFGQGTRLTVV.

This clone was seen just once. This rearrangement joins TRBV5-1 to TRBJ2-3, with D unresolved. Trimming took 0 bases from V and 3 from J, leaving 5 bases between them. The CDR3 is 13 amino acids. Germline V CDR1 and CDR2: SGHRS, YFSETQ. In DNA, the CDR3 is TGCGCCAGCAGCTTGGGCGATACAGATACGCAGTATTTT. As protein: CASSLGDTDTQYF.

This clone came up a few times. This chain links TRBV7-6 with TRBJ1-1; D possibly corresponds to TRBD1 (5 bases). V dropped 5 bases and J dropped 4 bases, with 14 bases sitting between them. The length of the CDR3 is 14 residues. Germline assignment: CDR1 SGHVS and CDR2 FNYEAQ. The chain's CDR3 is CASSTIGGFTEAFF. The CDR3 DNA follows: TGTGCCAGCAGCACCATCGGGGGGTTCACTGAAGCTTTCTTT. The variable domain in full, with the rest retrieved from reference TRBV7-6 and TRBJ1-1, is GAGVSQSPRYKVTKRGQDVALRCDPISGHVSLYWYRQALGQGPEFLTYFNYEAQQDKSGLPNDRFSAERPEGSISTLTIQRTEQRDSAMYRCASSTIGGFTEAFFGQGTRLTVV.

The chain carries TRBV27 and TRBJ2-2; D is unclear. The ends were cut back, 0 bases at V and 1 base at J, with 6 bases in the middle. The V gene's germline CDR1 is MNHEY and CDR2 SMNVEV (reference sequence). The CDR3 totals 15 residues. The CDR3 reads CASSLSPLNTGELFF. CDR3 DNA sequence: TGTGCCAGCAGTTTATCCCCCTTGAACACCGGGGAGCTGTTTTTT.

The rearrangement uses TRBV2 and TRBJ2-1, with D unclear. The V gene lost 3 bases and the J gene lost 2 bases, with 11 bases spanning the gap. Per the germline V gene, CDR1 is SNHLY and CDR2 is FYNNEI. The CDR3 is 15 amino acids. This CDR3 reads CASSDSAYPYNEQFF. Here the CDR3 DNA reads TGTGCCAGCAGTGATTCTGCGTACCCCTACAATGAGCAGTTCTTC.